This T cell receptor beta chain is drawn from a study of blood T cell repertoires in COVID-19. In the study overall: In each case, the material was cDNA or gDNA derived from T cells, B-cell-depleted T cells, or PBMCs.

Authors' analysis steps: From reference gene primer amplification, estimates of nucleated cell counts were derived. TCRdb's copy holds only in-frame clones and misses some; the assay was immunoSEQ multiplex PCR. That table furnishes V, J and clone size, whereas the DNA furnished D and trimming. In the table there are some 250,000 clones, 70% to 90% of which are singletons. This CDR3 has 16 amino acids. V lost 4 bases to trimming and J lost 3 bases, with 16 bases between them. Germline CDR1 is MNHEY and CDR2 is SVGEGT. The chain is built from TRBV6-2 or TRBV6-3 and TRBJ2-4; D is perhaps TRBD2 (5 bases). The clonotype comes from a man aged 55 to 70 with acute or convalescent COVID-19. Sequenced input: peripheral blood. CDR3 sequence (DNA): TGTGCCAGCAGTTTCGGGCCCACCGGAGGCAAAAACATTCAGTACTTC. As protein: CASSFGPTGGKNIQYF.